This T cell receptor beta chain was identified in a study of T-cell memory formation after mild COVID-19. Study-level findings and limits: Some SARS-CoV-2-responding clones were already detected in memory before infection.

The V gene end was trimmed by 4 bases and the J gene end by 4 bases; junction bases not matched to a gene: 7. This CDR3 is 17 amino acids long. Looked up from germline, CDR1 is SGHAT and CDR2 is FQNNGV. On this clonotype itself: Its matching antigen is unknown.

Constant-segment primers and 5'RACE yielded cDNA libraries for TCR alpha and TCR beta, each carrying sample barcodes and UMIs. TCRdb recomputed calls from the 5' RACE reads with MiXCR, one row per CDR3 protein. Of about 560,000 distinct CDR3 sequences in the sample, approximately 15% were seen once. Sample: PBMCs or a T cell subset sorted from them (not recorded which). This TCR came from an adult woman who had mild COVID-19 (a few samples of this study predate the infection). Cell type and time point are not known. The V call is TRBV11-2, the J call TRBJ2-7, with TRBD2 matching over 16 bases. DNA for the CDR3: TGTGCCAGCAGCTCGGGACTAGCGGGAGGGCGTAGGTACGAGCAGTACTTC. This gives the protein CASSSGLAGGRRYEQYF.